One sample yielded the 22 T cell receptor beta chains listed below, sequenced in a study of T cells after yellow fever vaccination (dated by TCRdb to between 2018 and 2021). Taken with the paper, the label for treatment or condition translates to: live attenuated yellow fever vaccine strain. To prepare the library, 5' RACE was applied. The sequencer was an Illumina NovaSeq 6000. Using fastp at Q25 and MiXCR, TCRdb reprocessed the public reads and kept productive beta chains. Entries that share a CDR3 protein sequence are merged under the most common genes and DNA. The sample table shows around 340,000 distinct CDR3 sequences, and around 12% are seen once. 3% to 4% of the sample is held by the ten biggest clonotypes. Source: CD4+ T cells sorted from PBMCs, taken 15 days after the yellow fever booster vaccination. These receptors all stem from a man younger than 30 who received the YFV17D yellow fever vaccine.

CDR3 sequence reads: CASSQLLGDNSPLHF. DNA of the CDR3: TGTGCCAGCTCCCAACTCTTAGGTGATAATTCACCCCTCCACTTT. The chain combines TRBV18 with TRBJ1-6, with D unclear. This CDR3 contains 15 residues. V shed 6 bases and J shed 5 bases, with 14 bases lying between them. In germline, CDR1 is KGHSH, CDR2 LQKENI.

This clonotype has ten or more counts. The DNA of the CDR3 is TGCGCCAGCAGCCCACAGGGTAACCAAGAGACCCAGTACTTC. Translation gives CASSPQGNQETQYF. The chain recombines TRBV5-1 with TRBJ2-5; TRBD1 might be the D (6 bases). Trimming left V 4 bases short and J 0 bases short, with 10 bases between. The CDR3 has 14 residues. Germline values: CDR1 SGHRS, CDR2 YFSETQ.

This clonotype came up a few times. V gene TRBV20-1 combines with J gene TRBJ1-5; 7 bases are a match to TRBD1. Per germline, CDR1 DFQATT and CDR2 SNEGSKA (reference sequence). The junction had 4 bases not matched to a gene; V was cut back by 0 bases and J by 2 bases. The CDR3 is 15 residues long. The CDR3 DNA follows: TGCAGTGCTAGAGATTCCGACAGGGGCAATCAGCCCCAGCATTTT. Amino acids: CSARDSDRGNQPQHF.

This clonotype was observed a handful of times. The chain has TRBV7-3 and TRBJ2-4, with 8 bases matching TRBD2. This CDR3 is built from 14 residues. Germline lookup yields CDR1 SGHTA and CDR2 FQGTGA. With 5 bases clipped from V and 7 bases from J, the junction kept 7 bases outside the gene matches. The CDR3 nucleotides are TGTGCCAGCAGCCCCGCCGGGGGGGGGAACATTCAGTACTTC. Translation: CASSPAGGGNIQYF.

A few counts support this clonotype. The chain links TRBV5-6 to TRBJ2-5; 7 nucleotides line up with TRBD2. Per germline, CDR1 SGHDT and CDR2 YYEEEE. The J segment lost 2 bases and the V segment lost 4 bases, leaving 11 bases of the junction unmatched. The CDR3 totals 16 residues. Written as DNA, the CDR3 is TGTGCCAGCAGCCCGTACCGGTACGGGGGGCAAGAGACCCAGTACTTC. Its translation: CASSPYRYGGQETQYF.

Ten or more counts support this clonotype. This rearrangement joins TRBV7-8 to TRBJ2-3, with D perhaps being TRBD1 or TRBD2 (5 bases each). V was clipped by 1 base and J by 3 bases, with 8 bases between them. This CDR3 has 14 residues. The germline V gene has CDR1 SGHVS and CDR2 FQNEAQ. In DNA form, the CDR3 reads TGTGCCAGCAGCTTAGTGGGACGAACAGATACGCAGTATTTT. Translating it yields CASSLVGRTDTQYF.

This clonotype came up a few times. The rearrangement joins TRBV7-6 to TRBJ2-1; 7 bases are a match to TRBD1. This CDR3 is 13 amino acids long. J lost 8 bases, V lost 5 bases, and 6 bases had no gene match. CDR1 is SGHVS and CDR2 is FNYEAQ in the germline V gene. The CDR3 loop is CASSKNRGDEQFF. In DNA form, the CDR3 reads TGTGCCAGCAGCAAAAACAGGGGCGATGAGCAGTTCTTC.

The rearrangement joins TRBV6-2 or TRBV6-3 to TRBJ1-2, with unresolved D. Germline CDR1 MNHEY, CDR2 SVGEGT. V was cut by 2 bases and J by 4 bases, with 11 bases left in between. The CDR3 runs to 14 residues. CDR3 nucleotide sequence: TGTGCCAGCAGTTACCCGCTCCACCCCTATGGCTACACCTTC. Residues: CASSYPLHPYGYTF.

The chain employs TRBV5-1 and TRBJ2-7; a possible D gene is TRBD1 (6 bases). With 0 bases removed from V and 6 bases from J, the gap between germline ends came to 10 bases. The length of the CDR3 is 13 residues. The V gene's germline CDR1 is SGHRS and CDR2 YFSETQ. The CDR3 sequence is CASSLEGVAEQYV. The CDR3 DNA reads as TGCGCCAGCAGCTTGGAGGGGGTTGCCGAGCAGTACGTC.

The chain links TRBV7-9 to TRBJ1-2; D might be TRBD1 (5 bases). The V gene lost 1 base and the J gene lost 7 bases, with 10 bases spanning the gap. In germline, CDR1 is SEHNR, CDR2 FQNEAQ (reference sequence). This CDR3 spans 13 amino acids. The CDR3, as DNA: TGTGCCAGCAGCTTAGGCAGGGAGCTTGGCTACACCTTC. It encodes CASSLGRELGYTF.

This clonotype was counted a few times. V and J are TRBV6-2 or TRBV6-3 and TRBJ1-1; D perhaps matches TRBD1 (5 bases). Trimming pared 9 bases from V and 1 base from J, leaving 12 bases between. Germline V gene data show CDR1 as MNHEY and CDR2 as SVGEGT. This CDR3 is 13 amino acids long. The CDR3 coding sequence is TGTGCCAGTCTACAGGAGCCGAACACTGAAGCTTTCTTT. It yields the protein CASLQEPNTEAFF.

This clonotype appeared a few times. V is TRBV12-3 or TRBV12-4 and J is TRBJ2-3; a possible D gene is TRBD2 (7 bases). This CDR3 comprises 16 residues. Between the trimmed V and J ends, which lost 4 bases and 2 bases, there was a span of 16 bases. CDR3 in amino acids: CASSYRGGPHTDTQYF. The CDR3 coding sequence is TGTGCCAGCAGTTATAGGGGGGGGCCACACACAGATACGCAGTATTTT.

This clonotype has a count of ten or more. The CDR3 here is CASSLRQYNEQFF. CDR3 nucleotides: TGCGCCAGCAGCCTCCGACAGTACAATGAGCAGTTCTTC. The genes are TRBV4-3 and TRBJ2-1; D is perhaps TRBD1 (5 bases). V lost 4 bases and J lost 4, with 8 bases in between. This CDR3 is 13 amino acids long. CDR1 is LGHNA, CDR2 YSLEER, per germline.

This clonotype was found a few times. The chain has TRBV20-1 and TRBJ1-1; 10 bases agree with TRBD1. J gave up 4 bases and V 6 bases, and 5 bases lay outside the gene matches. The CDR3 has 13 amino acids. Germline loops: CDR1 DFQATT, CDR2 SNEGSKA (reference sequence). The CDR3 coding sequence is TGCAGTGCACCGGGACAGGGGCGCACTGAAGCTTTCTTT. Its translation is CSAPGQGRTEAFF.

The rearrangement uses TRBV7-9 and TRBJ2-7, with TRBD1 identical over 7 bases. V was pared by 2 bases and J by 2 bases, with 6 bases of the junction left unmatched. The germline V gene has CDR1 SEHNR and CDR2 FQNEAQ (reference sequence). The CDR3 is 15 residues long. CDR3 DNA sequence: TGTGCCAGCAGCTTACCGACAGGGATAACCTACGAGCAGTACTTC. Its protein product is CASSLPTGITYEQYF.

CDR3 sequence: CASSPRASVVGEQYF. DNA of the CDR3: TGTGCCAGCAGTCCCCGGGCCTCGGTGGTGGGCGAGCAGTACTTC. This chain links TRBV12-3 or TRBV12-4 with TRBJ2-7; the D is unclear. Trimming left V 5 bases short and J 6 bases short, with 20 bases between. The CDR3 length is 15 residues.

This chain links TRBV6-5 with TRBJ2-3, with 7 nucleotides matching TRBD2. Germline values: CDR1 MNHEY, CDR2 SVGAGI. The CDR3 is made up of 16 amino acids. V was pared by 4 bases and J by 6 bases, with 13 bases of the junction left unmatched. As DNA, the CDR3 is TGTGCCAGCAGTTCCCAGCGGGGCGGACGCGGGGATACGCAGTATTTT. This translates into CASSSQRGGRGDTQYF.

A few counts support this clonotype. The chain joins TRBV7-2 to TRBJ1-2, with 8 bases matching TRBD1. Germline lookup yields CDR1 SGHTA and CDR2 FQGNSA. The CDR3 extends over 13 amino acids. V dropped 6 bases and J dropped 2; count of bases not matched to a gene: 2. The chain's CDR3 is CASRRDRNYGYTF. In nucleotides, the CDR3 is TGTGCCAGCAGGCGGGACAGGAACTATGGCTACACCTTC.

This clonotype has only a few counts. This sequence joins TRBV20-1 and TRBJ2-3; 9 bases are shared with TRBD2. After removal of 6 bases from V and 1 base from J, the junction contained 2 bases not matched to a gene. CDR1 is DFQATT, CDR2 SNEGSKA, per germline (reference sequence). CDR3 length: 13 residues. CDR3 region: CSAIAGGTDTQYF. The CDR3 DNA is TGCAGTGCCATAGCGGGAGGCACAGATACGCAGTATTTT.

This clonotype was picked up many times. The chain is built from TRBV27 and TRBJ1-1, with 11 nucleotides matching TRBD1. Trimming cost V 5 bases and J 0 bases; bases outside gene matches: 11. The CDR3 spans 18 residues. The germline V gene has CDR1 MNHEY and CDR2 SMNVEV (reference sequence). The CDR3 here is CASSPSDRGLPLNTEAFF. For the CDR3, the DNA is TGTGCCAGCAGTCCGTCGGACAGGGGGCTTCCATTGAACACTGAAGCTTTCTTT.

The V gene is TRBV15, the J gene TRBJ1-1; no clear D. The length of the CDR3 is 14 residues. The germline CDR1 and CDR2 sequences are LNHNV and YYDKDF (reference sequence). Trimming took off 0 bases at V and 0 bases at J, with 5 bases between the two ends. The CDR3 DNA sequence: TGTGCCACCAGCAGAGATCTCGTGAACACTGAAGCTTTCTTT. Translation gives CATSRDLVNTEAFF.

This rearrangement joins TRBV19 to TRBJ2-1, with D tentatively TRBD2 (6 bases). CDR1 is LNHDA and CDR2 is SQIVND in the germline V gene (reference sequence). The V and J ends lost 3 bases and 0 bases respectively, with 24 bases between them. The CDR3 is 20 residues long. CDR3 loop: CASSIFGVQGLLSSYNEQFF. Here the CDR3 DNA reads TGTGCCAGTAGTATTTTTGGGGTTCAAGGACTACTGAGCTCCTACAATGAGCAGTTCTTC.